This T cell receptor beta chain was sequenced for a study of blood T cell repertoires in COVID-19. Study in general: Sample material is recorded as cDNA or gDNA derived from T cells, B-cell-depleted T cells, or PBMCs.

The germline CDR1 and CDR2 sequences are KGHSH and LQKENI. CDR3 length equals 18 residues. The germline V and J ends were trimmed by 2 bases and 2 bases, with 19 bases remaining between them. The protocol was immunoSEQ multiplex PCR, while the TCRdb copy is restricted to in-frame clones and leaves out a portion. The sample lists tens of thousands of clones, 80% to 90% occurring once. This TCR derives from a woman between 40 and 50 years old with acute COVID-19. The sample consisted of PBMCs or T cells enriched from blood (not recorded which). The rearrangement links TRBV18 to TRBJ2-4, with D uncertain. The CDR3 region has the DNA TGTGCCAGCTCACCATCTAGGCTTGGCTCAAGCCCCAAAAACATTCAGTACTTC. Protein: CASSPSRLGSSPKNIQYF.